This T cell receptor (beta chain) appears in the sequencing data of a study of blood T cell repertoires in COVID-19. Study background: COVID-19 samples collected from the United States, Italy and Spain covered acute and convalescent phases.

CDR3 size: 16 residues. The trim removed 7 bases at V and 0 bases at J, leaving 12 bases unmatched. Germline-derived CDR1 and CDR2 are MDHEN and SYDVKM. Residents of approximately 25 US areas, aged about 18 to 95 years, made up the participants. Recovered status in Cohort 3 required two negative PCRs, clearance, or symptom resolution. The authors' processing: Cell counts per sample came from amplifying reference gene primers. Clones were read by immunoSEQ multiplex PCR, and TCRdb kept only the in-frame ones, dropping some. Clonal size and the V and J genes are those of that table, whereas D and trimming came from the DNA. The table records roughly 300,000 clones, about 90% of them present only once.

V and J are TRBV28 and TRBJ2-7; 7 positions match TRBD2. The clonotype was recovered from a woman between 25 and 40 years old who had recovered from COVID-19. Sequenced sample: PBMCs or T cells enriched from blood (not recorded which). CDR3 DNA: TGTGCCAGCATGCATTCCTGGCGGGGGTCCTCCTACGAGCAGTACTTC. Translating it yields CASMHSWRGSSYEQYF.